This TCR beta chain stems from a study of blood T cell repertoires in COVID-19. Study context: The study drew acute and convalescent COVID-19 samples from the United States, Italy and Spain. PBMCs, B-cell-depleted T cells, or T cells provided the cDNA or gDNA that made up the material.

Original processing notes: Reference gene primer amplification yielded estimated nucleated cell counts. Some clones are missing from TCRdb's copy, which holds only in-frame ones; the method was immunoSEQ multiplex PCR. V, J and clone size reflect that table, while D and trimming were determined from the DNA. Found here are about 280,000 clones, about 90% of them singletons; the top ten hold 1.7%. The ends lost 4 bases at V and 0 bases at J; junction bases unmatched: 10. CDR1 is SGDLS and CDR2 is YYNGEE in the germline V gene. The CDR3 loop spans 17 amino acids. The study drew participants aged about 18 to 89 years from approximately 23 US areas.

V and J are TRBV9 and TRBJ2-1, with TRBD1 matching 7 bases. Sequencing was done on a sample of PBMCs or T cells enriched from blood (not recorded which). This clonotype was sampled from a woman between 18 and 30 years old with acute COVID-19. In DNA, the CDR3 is TGTGCCAGCAGCACGAGTAGGGGGCTCAGCTCCTACAATGAGCAGTTCTTC. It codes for CASSTSRGLSSYNEQFF.